Listed here are 8 T cell receptor beta chains from one sample, sequenced in a study of blood T cell repertoires in COVID-19. Using immunoSEQ multiplex PCR, the repertoire was profiled, and TCRdb retains in-frame clones only, with some absent. This sample has under 300,000 clones, with 70% to 90% found just once. The sequenced material came from PBMCs or T cells enriched from blood (not recorded which). The source is a woman between 40 and 50 years old with acute COVID-19.

The J gene is TRBJ2-7, the V gene TRBV6-1, with unresolved D. The CDR3 is made up of 13 amino acids. V lost 3 bases, J lost 7 bases, and 13 bases lay in between. CDR1 is MNHNS and CDR2 is SASEGT in the germline V gene. Here the CDR3 DNA reads TGTGCCAGCAGTGAGATCGGGTCTGGGGAGCAGTACGTC. Its translation is CASSEIGSGEQYV.

The rearrangement uses TRBV6-1 and TRBJ1-4; D possibly corresponds to TRBD1 (5 bases). The germline V and J ends were trimmed by 2 bases and 0 bases, with 10 bases remaining between them. The V gene's germline CDR1 is MNHNS and CDR2 SASEGT. The CDR3 has 16 amino acids. CDR3 sequence: CASSEQGPATNEKLFF. The DNA for the CDR3 is TGTGCCAGCAGTGAACAGGGCCCCGCAACTAATGAAAAACTGTTTTTT.

This chain connects TRBV29-1 to TRBJ1-5, with 8 bases matching TRBD1. This CDR3 comprises 13 residues. The ends lost 4 bases at V and 3 bases at J; junction bases unmatched: 2. CDR1 SQVTM and CDR2 ANQGSEA come from the germline V gene. The CDR3 loop reads CSVGQGLNQPQHF. The DNA for the CDR3 is TGCAGCGTTGGACAGGGGCTCAATCAGCCCCAGCATTTT. The whole variable domain, filled in from reference TRBV29-1 and TRBJ1-5, reads SAVISQKPSRDICQRGTSLTIQCQVDSQVTMMFWYRQQPGQSLTLIATANQGSEATYESGFVIDKFPISRPNLTFSTLTVSNMSPEDSSIYLCSVGQGLNQPQHFGDGTRLSIL.

The chain combines TRBV19 with TRBJ1-6, with a possible D match to TRBD1 (5 bases). V dropped 3 bases and J dropped 4 bases, with 13 bases sitting between them. The V gene's germline CDR1 is LNHDA and CDR2 SQIVND (reference sequence). CDR3 length: 16 residues. The CDR3 reads CASSMRSGGYNSPLHF. Here the CDR3 DNA reads TGTGCCAGTAGTATGAGGAGTGGGGGGTATAATTCACCCCTCCACTTT.

The chain recombines TRBV2 with TRBJ1-1; 8 bases are a match to TRBD1. CDR3 size: 14 residues. Trimming cost V 6 bases and J 4 bases; bases outside gene matches: 7. Per the germline V gene, CDR1 is SNHLY and CDR2 is FYNNEI. The CDR3 protein is CASRGQVRGTEAFF. The CDR3 nucleotides read TGTGCCAGCAGGGGACAGGTTCGGGGCACTGAAGCTTTCTTT.

This chain connects TRBV5-5 to TRBJ2-1, with a possible D match to TRBD1 (7 bases). Germline CDR1 and CDR2: SGHKS and YYEKEE (reference sequence). The CDR3 runs to 14 residues. The ends were cut back, 4 bases at V and 8 bases at J, with 16 bases in the middle. CDR3 amino acids: CASSLQGGGYEQFF. CDR3 nucleotide sequence: TGTGCCAGCAGCCTTCAGGGGGGCGGCTATGAGCAGTTCTTC. The full variable domain, its missing parts supplied by reference TRBV5-5 and TRBJ2-1, is DAGVTQSPTHLIKTRGQQVTLRCSPISGHKSVSWYQQVLGQGPQFIFQYYEKEERGRGNFPDRFSARQFPNYSSELNVNALLLGDSALYLCASSLQGGGYEQFFGPGTRLTVL.

This clone came up once. The chain recombines TRBV3-1 (or the pseudogene TRBV3-2) with TRBJ1-2; 7 bases align to TRBD1. Trimming cost V 1 base and J 8 bases; bases outside gene matches: 10. This CDR3 region has 15 residues. Germline assignment: CDR1 LGHDT and CDR2 YNNKEL (reference sequence). CDR3 sequence reads: CASSQGGGVRQGYTF. CDR3 bases: TGTGCCAGCAGCCAAGGAGGGGGCGTTCGGCAGGGCTACACCTTC.

The rearrangement links TRBV19 to TRBJ1-5; 10 nucleotides match TRBD1. The CDR3 consists of 15 residues. The junction had 11 bases not matched to a gene; V was cut back by 10 bases and J by 5 bases. The germline gives CDR1 LNHDA, CDR2 SQIVND (reference sequence). The DNA for the CDR3 is TGTGCCACCGCAGGACTGGGGACAGGGGATCAGCCCCAGCATTTT. Amino acid sequence: CATAGLGTGDQPQHF.